This T cell receptor (beta chain) was identified in a study of molecular identifiers for immune sequencing clone quantification. Study outcomes and limitations: Clones that exceeded 20 RNA copies held over 98% of effector molecules, yet under 1% in naive cells.

The sample holds many counts of this clonotype. Its antigen is still unknown. Sorting captured naive CD8 T cells as CD8+CD4-CCR7+CD45RA+. J gave up 1 base and V 0 bases, and 2 bases lay outside the gene matches. Germline lookup yields CDR1 SGHAT and CDR2 FQNNGV. The CDR3 runs 16 residues. TCRdb called the PCR reads again in MiXCR, with one record for every CDR3 protein. The sample includes 600,000 to 650,000 distinct CDR3 sequences, nearly 20% of them seen just once. This chain uses TRBV11-2 with TRBJ2-3; 9 bases align to TRBD2. The clonotype originates from a human donor in good health. Some libraries in this study had Jurkat cell RNA spiked in. The sample taken for sequencing was naive CD8+ T cells from blood, with Jurkat cell RNA spiked in. Subset reported: FACS-sorted CD8+CD4-CCR7+CD45RA+ naive T cells. The CDR3 coding sequence is TGTGCCAGCAGCTTAGAGGTAGCGGGGGGCACAGATACGCAGTATTTT. Its translation is CASSLEVAGGTDTQYF.